The clone carrying this TCR beta chain was seen repeatedly, ten times or more. The target antigen is unknown. This entry comes from a study of early T cells in non-severe SARS-CoV-2 infection. Overall study context: Sequenced material consisted of bulk RNA (from unsorted whole blood), and chains were unpaired.

General study results and limits: VDJdb matching skewed toward anti-spike CD8 responses, missing private and CD4 specificities.

Researchers attached unique molecular identifiers to individual cDNA molecules. A single record per CDR3 protein comes from TCRdb applying MiXCR to the 5' RACE reads. The repertoire consists of fewer than 55,000 distinct CDR3 sequences, with about 4% occurring once and the leading ten covering 2.5% to 3.5%. The CDR3 runs to 17 residues. V lost 7 bases, J lost 1 base, and 8 bases stayed unmatched. Germline CDR1 reads MNHEY; CDR2 reads SVGAGI. The TCR comes from an adult who was a healthcare worker with PCR-confirmed SARS-CoV-2 infection or an uninfected control (not recorded which). Material for sequencing was whole blood. This chain joins TRBV6-5 and TRBJ2-7; TRBD2 matches at 15 bases. The CDR3 region has the DNA TGTGCCAGCACCGGGACTAGCGGGAGGTCCTATTCCTACGAGCAGTACTTC. Translating it yields CASTGTSGRSYSYEQYF.